This record concerns one TCR beta chain sequence. The sample originates from a study of regulatory T cells in long-lasting Graves disease. Turning to the study itself: Graves' patients diagnosed newly had used antithyroid drugs under 3 months.

The time point was: newly diagnosed GD, antithyroid drugs for less than 3 months. Isolated PBMC RNA provided the starting material for the TCR library. Germline CDR1 reads SQVTM; CDR2 reads ANQGSEA. CDR3 length: 12 amino acids. Trimming removed 4 bases at V and 6 bases at J, with 13 bases between. With iRepertoire HTBI primers and Arm-PCR of CDR3 regions, TCR beta libraries were built. TCRdb itself ran the multiplex PCR reads through MiXCR, one entry per CDR3 protein. The sample shows about 310,000 distinct CDR3 sequences, roughly 18% of them seen only once. This TCR was sampled from a female donor with Graves disease. The sample was peripheral blood mononuclear cells (PBMCs), taken at new diagnosis, from a patient treated with antithyroid drugs. The chain has TRBV29-1 and TRBJ2-7; D call uncertain. Here the CDR3 DNA reads TGCAGCGTTGTTTTTCGAGGCACCGAGCAGTACTTC. This encodes CSVVFRGTEQYF.